A single sample is the source of the 19 T cell receptor beta chains below, sequenced in a study of cytomegalovirus exposure and HLA in healthy donors. It was with 60 Vbeta and 13 Jbeta primers that the PCR ran. The repertoire was sequenced with immunoSEQ multiplex PCR; TCRdb's copy has only in-frame clones and lacks some. The table lists 90,000 to 150,000 clones. The sequenced sample consisted of PBMCs. The receptors shown here come from a man aged 18 to 35 in good health and CMV-seronegative.

The chain joins TRBV6-1 to TRBJ2-5, with 8 bases lining up with TRBD2. With the DNA end fitting TRBJ2-7 better, the J assignment may be wrong. This CDR3 is built from 14 residues. Per germline, CDR1 MNHNS and CDR2 SASEGT. CDR3 DNA: TGTGCCAGCAGCGCCCCCGGACTAGCTTACGAGCAGTACTTC. Translated, it gives CASSAPGLAYEQYF.

V gene TRBV7-3 combines with J gene TRBJ1-6; 7 bases align to TRBD1. V lost 4 bases and J lost 10; bases outside the gene matches: 7. Germline values: CDR1 SGHTA, CDR2 FQGTGA. CDR3 size: 14 residues. In DNA, the CDR3 is TGTGCCAGCAGCTCCAGACAGGGTAGATCACCCCTCCACTTT. It encodes CASSSRQGRSPLHF. The entire variable domain, with the rest obtained from reference TRBV7-3 and TRBJ1-6, is as follows: GAGVSQTPSNKVTEKGKYVELRCDPISGHTALYWYRQSLGQGPEFLIYFQGTGAADDSGLPNDRFFAVRPEGSVSTLKIQRTERGDSAVYLCASSSRQGRSPLHFGNGTRLTVT.

About this clone: A junction end diverges from the germline sequence, so it may reflect a read error. The chain recombines TRBV28 with TRBJ1-5; D unresolved. Germline V gene lookup returns CDR1 MDHEN and CDR2 SYDVKM. The CDR3 is made up of 17 amino acids. The CDR3 DNA is TGTGCCAGCATCCCTCCGCCGGGAGCACGTTTCAATCAGCTCCAGCATTTT. Protein product: CASIPPPGARFNQLQHF.

The rearrangement joins TRBV6-1 to TRBJ2-3; TRBD2 aligns across 10 bases. This CDR3 region has 16 residues. The V gene end was trimmed by 4 bases and the J gene end by 3 bases; junction bases not matched to a gene: 7. CDR1 and CDR2 (germline): MNHNS, SASEGT. In DNA, the CDR3 is TGTGCCAGCAGTGCCACTAGCGGGATGTGGACAGATACGCAGTATTTT. This encodes CASSATSGMWTDTQYF.

The V gene is TRBV27, the J gene TRBJ2-7; D possibly corresponds to TRBD1 (6 bases). Germline V lookup: CDR1 MNHEY, CDR2 SMNVEV (reference sequence). This CDR3 spans 16 amino acids. V was shortened by 4 bases and J by 4 bases, with 20 bases between the two germline ends. The CDR3 DNA follows: TGTGCCAGCAGTTCGTATTCAACCGGGACACCGTACGAGCAGTACTTC. Translated, it gives CASSSYSTGTPYEQYF.

J is TRBJ2-7 and V is TRBV28; D might be TRBD1 (6 bases). Germline V gene data show CDR1 as MDHEN and CDR2 as SYDVKM. V lost 8 bases, J lost 2 bases, and 16 bases lay in between. The CDR3 length is 14 residues. CDR3 in DNA: TGTGCCAGCGGCGAACAGGGTGCTCCCTACGAGCAGTACTTC. This gives the protein CASGEQGAPYEQYF.

V is TRBV6-4 and J is TRBJ1-1; a weak D match, TRBD1 (5 bases). Germline CDR1 reads MRHNA; CDR2 reads SNTAGT. This CDR3 comprises 15 residues. The germline V and J ends were trimmed by 10 bases and 2 bases, with 20 bases remaining between them. CDR3 DNA sequence: TGTGCCACGAAATTAGACAGAAACGCTAACACTGAAGCTTTCTTT. Amino acids: CATKLDRNANTEAFF.

The chain is built from TRBV19 and TRBJ2-7; 7 nucleotides line up with TRBD2. The CDR3 sequence is 14 residues long. With V trimmed by 4 bases and J by 2 bases, 5 bases remained unmatched. Germline values: CDR1 LNHDA, CDR2 SQIVND (reference sequence). The CDR3 bases are TGTGCCAGTAGTAGGAAGCGGGGACCCTACGAGCAGTACTTC. Translation gives CASSRKRGPYEQYF.

V usage is TRBV2 and J usage is TRBJ1-5; weak D call: TRBD1 (5 bases). Germline V CDR1 and CDR2: SNHLY, FYNNEI. Trimming took off 2 bases at V and 6 bases at J, with 14 bases between the two ends. The CDR3 contains 15 residues. In nucleotides, the CDR3 is TGTGCCAGCAGTGAATCGCAGGGATGGGTTCAGCCCCAGCATTTT. This gives the protein CASSESQGWVQPQHF.

The genes are TRBV7-9 and TRBJ2-5, with D possibly being TRBD1 (5 bases). Germline V CDR1 and CDR2: SEHNR, FQNEAQ (reference sequence). The CDR3 is 15 amino acids. Trimming shortened V by 3 bases and J by 0 bases, and 11 bases separated the two germline ends. CDR3 coding DNA: TGTGCCAGCAGCTTTTACAGGAGAAACCAAGAGACCCAGTACTTC. Its translation is CASSFYRRNQETQYF.

J is TRBJ1-2 and V is TRBV9; TRBD1 matches 12 bases. This CDR3 has 15 amino acids. The J segment lost 8 bases and the V segment lost 3 bases, leaving 8 bases of the junction unmatched. From germline, CDR1 is SGDLS and CDR2 YYNGEE. The CDR3 region has the DNA TGTGCCAGCAGCGGGGACAGGGGGCTTTTTAGGGGCTACACCTTC. Translating it yields CASSGDRGLFRGYTF.

V is TRBV5-1 and J is TRBJ2-3, with D maybe TRBD2 (5 bases). The V end was cut by 4 bases, the J end by 1 base, with 13 bases between. CDR1 is SGHRS, CDR2 YFSETQ, per germline. The CDR3 totals 15 residues. This CDR3 is CASSPLNGGTDTQYF. In DNA form, the CDR3 reads TGCGCCAGCAGCCCACTAAACGGGGGCACAGATACGCAGTATTTT. Filled out from reference TRBV5-1 and TRBJ2-3, the complete variable domain reads KAGVTQTPRYLIKTRGQQVTLSCSPISGHRSVSWYQQTPGQGLQFLFEYFSETQRNKGNFPGRFSGRQFSNSRSEMNVSTLELGDSALYLCASSPLNGGTDTQYFGPGTRLTVL.

By frequency, this clone registers medium-sized. The rearrangement joins TRBV13 to TRBJ2-6, with a weak D call TRBD2 (6 bases). V lost 3 bases and J 4 bases, leaving 16 bases between the germline ends. In germline, CDR1 is PRHDT, CDR2 FYEKMQ (reference sequence). The CDR3 spans 17 residues. The CDR3 here is CASSFTAGRGGANVLTF. Here the CDR3 DNA reads TGTGCCAGCAGCTTCACGGCGGGGAGAGGCGGGGCCAACGTCCTGACTTTC.

The V gene is TRBV7-9, the J gene TRBJ2-1, with 9 nucleotides matching TRBD1. V dropped 4 bases and J dropped 8; count of bases not matched to a gene: 12. From germline, CDR1 is SEHNR and CDR2 FQNEAQ (reference sequence). The CDR3 contains 16 residues. This CDR3 reads CASSSQLGTGFYEQFF. The CDR3 DNA is TGTGCCAGCAGCTCTCAACTCGGGACAGGGTTCTATGAGCAGTTCTTC.

J is TRBJ1-1 and V is TRBV9, with a tentative D call TRBD1 (5 bases). CDR1 is SGDLS and CDR2 is YYNGEE in the germline V gene. This CDR3 comprises 13 residues. Trimming cost V 2 bases and J 5 bases, with 10 bases left between them. CDR3 sequence reads: CASSVGKGTEAFF. The CDR3 nucleotides read TGTGCCAGCAGCGTGGGAAAGGGGACTGAAGCTTTCTTT.

The chain carries TRBV5-6 and TRBJ1-2, with TRBD1 matching over 7 bases. With V trimmed by 2 bases and J by 2 bases, 6 bases remained unmatched. Germline V lookup: CDR1 SGHDT, CDR2 YYEEEE. The CDR3 totals 15 residues. CDR3 in amino acids: CASSLRGRLNYGYTF. CDR3 bases: TGTGCCAGCAGCTTAAGGGGGCGGTTAAACTATGGCTACACCTTC.

The V and J genes are TRBV6-5 and TRBJ1-5, with TRBD1 matching 7 bases. The CDR3 sequence is 13 residues long. From germline, CDR1 is MNHEY and CDR2 SVGAGI. J lost 8 bases, V lost 6 bases, and 7 bases had no gene match. As DNA, the CDR3 is TGTGCCAGCAGAAGGGACAGAGCTGAGCCCCAGCATTTT. This translates into CASRRDRAEPQHF.

The chain links TRBV29-1 to TRBJ2-6; 11 nucleotides line up with TRBD1. The V gene end was trimmed by 6 bases and the J gene end by 1 base; junction bases not matched to a gene: 5. Germline V gene sequence: CDR1 SQVTM, CDR2 ANQGSEA. The CDR3 consists of 16 residues. In nucleotides, the CDR3 is TGCAGCGTATCGGACAGGGGGCATTCTGGGGCCAACGTCCTGACTTTC. Encoded protein: CSVSDRGHSGANVLTF.

A word on this clone: Other DNA sequences of this sample code for an identical CDR3. This rearrangement joins TRBV5-1 to TRBJ1-4, with a tentative D call TRBD1 (6 bases). This CDR3 is 14 amino acids long. Deletions cut 4 bases from V and 0 bases from J, with 7 bases between. Per the germline V gene, CDR1 is SGHRS and CDR2 is YFSETQ. DNA of the CDR3: TGCGCCAGCAGCCGGACAGCAACTAATGAAAAACTGTTTTTT. This sequence encodes CASSRTATNEKLFF.